These 22 T cell receptor beta chains came from one sample sequenced in a study of blood T cell repertoires in COVID-19. Here immunoSEQ multiplex PCR was the method, and the copy in TCRdb shows in-frame clones only, minus some. The top ten clones hold over 5.5% of a sample with approximately 84,000 clones, around 79% of them seen once. The sample taken for sequencing was peripheral blood. These receptors originate from a man aged 50-59 years with active or convalescent COVID-19.

The gene calls are TRBV3-1 (or the pseudogene TRBV3-2) and TRBJ2-5; 7 bases align to TRBD1. The CDR3 length is 16 residues. The germline CDR1 and CDR2 sequences are LGHDT and YNNKEL (reference sequence). J gave up 5 bases and V 2 bases, and 11 bases lay outside the gene matches. CDR3 amino acids: CASSQFLKGAGETQYF. CDR3 bases: TGTGCCAGCAGCCAATTCTTGAAGGGGGCCGGGGAGACCCAGTACTTC.

There are a few counts of this clone. The chain combines TRBV7-3 with TRBJ2-7; 7 bases map to TRBD1. This CDR3 comprises 15 residues. Trimming removed 5 bases from V and 2 bases from J; junction bases left unmatched: 9. Germline CDR1 and CDR2: SGHTA and FQGTGA. This chain's CDR3 is CASSPTGTAAYEQYF. As DNA, the CDR3 is TGTGCCAGCAGCCCAACCGGGACAGCCGCCTACGAGCAGTACTTC.

At least ten counts were recorded for this clone. V usage is TRBV2 and J usage is TRBJ1-2; D not resolved. Germline CDR1 and CDR2: SNHLY and FYNNEI. Trimming stripped 3 bases from V and 8 bases from J, with 10 bases between. The CDR3 consists of 12 residues. CDR3 residues: CASSEARRGYTF. The CDR3 bases are TGTGCCAGCAGTGAGGCGCGCAGGGGCTACACCTTC.

V and J are TRBV7-8 and TRBJ1-1, with 11 positions matching TRBD1. Germline-derived CDR1 and CDR2 are SGHVS and FQNEAQ. This CDR3 contains 14 residues. With V trimmed by 5 bases and J by 5 bases, 4 bases remained unmatched. This chain's CDR3 is CASSGGTGGTEAFF. In nucleotides, the CDR3 is TGTGCCAGCAGCGGGGGGACAGGGGGAACTGAAGCTTTCTTT.

The J gene is TRBJ2-7, the V gene TRBV7-2; TRBD1 agrees at 8 bases. Germline V gives CDR1 SGHTA, CDR2 FQGNSA. The CDR3 has 15 amino acids. V lost 2 bases, J lost 2 bases, and 5 bases stayed unmatched. The CDR3 protein is CASSLWTGSAYEQYF. CDR3 nucleotide sequence: TGTGCCAGCAGCTTATGGACAGGGTCAGCCTACGAGCAGTACTTC.

CDR3 in amino acids: CASSPRQGKSYGYTF. The CDR3 region has the DNA TGTGCCAGTAGTCCTCGACAGGGGAAGAGCTATGGCTACACCTTC. This chain joins TRBV19 and TRBJ1-2, with 8 bases fitting TRBD1. The CDR3 runs 15 residues. With V trimmed by 5 bases and J by 4 bases, 9 bases remained unmatched. CDR1 is LNHDA, CDR2 SQIVND, per germline (reference sequence).

The chain carries TRBV7-2 and TRBJ1-2, with 7 bases fitting TRBD1. Trimming cost V 5 bases and J 8 bases; bases outside gene matches: 11. The CDR3 is made up of 14 amino acids. CDR1 SGHTA and CDR2 FQGNSA come from the germline V gene. This CDR3 is CASSILDRVEGYTF. DNA for the CDR3: TGTGCCAGCAGCATCCTAGACAGGGTAGAAGGCTACACCTTC. The complete variable domain, with remaining parts taken from reference TRBV7-2 and TRBJ1-2, reads GAGVSQSPSNKVTEKGKDVELRCDPISGHTALYWYRQSLGQGLEFLIYFQGNSAPDKSGLPSDRFSAERTGGSVSTLTIQRTQQEDSAVYLCASSILDRVEGYTFGSGTRLTVV.

The J gene is TRBJ2-7, the V gene TRBV3-1 (or the pseudogene TRBV3-2), with 10 positions matching TRBD1. V shed 4 bases and J 5 bases; nucleotides not matched to a gene: 8. Germline V gene sequence: CDR1 LGHDT, CDR2 YNNKEL (reference sequence). This CDR3 has 15 residues. The CDR3 loop is CASSPPRTGGNEQYF. The CDR3 DNA reads as TGTGCCAGCAGCCCCCCCAGGACAGGGGGTAACGAGCAGTACTTC.

The CDR3 protein is CASSVTGRDTDTQYF. The CDR3 DNA reads TGTGCCAGCAGCGTAACAGGGAGGGACACAGATACGCAGTATTTT. The chain employs TRBV7-2 and TRBJ2-3; D is possibly TRBD2 (7 bases). The CDR3 has 15 amino acids. Trimming stripped 5 bases from V and 2 bases from J, with 14 bases between. Per germline, CDR1 SGHTA and CDR2 FQGNSA.

The chain is built from TRBV6-2 or TRBV6-3 and TRBJ2-5; possibly TRBD2 for D (5 bases). Germline-derived CDR1 and CDR2 are MNHEY and SVGEGT. The length of the CDR3 is 13 residues. The ends were cut back, 5 bases at V and 2 bases at J, with 9 bases in the middle. The CDR3 DNA reads TGTGCCAGCAGTAACGGGAATCAAGAGACCCAGTACTTC. Protein product: CASSNGNQETQYF.

V gene TRBV5-1 combines with J gene TRBJ2-3, with D maybe TRBD2 (7 bases). The V gene's germline CDR1 is SGHRS and CDR2 YFSETQ. The CDR3 covers 15 residues. V was cut by 4 bases and J by 5 bases, with 17 bases left in between. This CDR3 is CASSPLGGLEDTQYF. CDR3 DNA: TGCGCCAGCAGCCCGCTGGGGGGGCTTGAAGATACGCAGTATTTT.

The chain couples TRBV18 to TRBJ1-4, with 8 bases lining up with TRBD1. In germline, CDR1 is KGHSH, CDR2 LQKENI. The CDR3 is 14 residues long. The J segment lost 8 bases and the V segment lost 5 bases, leaving 7 bases of the junction unmatched. The CDR3 spells CASSTAGGKEKLFF. The DNA of the CDR3 is TGTGCCAGCTCAACCGCAGGGGGCAAGGAAAAACTGTTTTTT.

The chain joins TRBV5-1 to TRBJ1-1; D perhaps matches TRBD1 (5 bases). This CDR3 region has 14 residues. CDR1 and CDR2 (germline): SGHRS, YFSETQ. The V end lost 3 bases, the J end lost 2 bases, and 11 bases lay between the germline ends. Here the CDR3 DNA reads TGCGCCAGCAGCTCAGGGCCAACTAACACTGAAGCTTTCTTT. Translating gives CASSSGPTNTEAFF.

The V and J genes are TRBV5-4 and TRBJ2-1, with 10 nucleotides matching TRBD2. Trimming at V came to 1 base and at J to 3 bases, leaving 1 base not matched to a gene. Germline values: CDR1 SGHNT, CDR2 YYREEE (reference sequence). The CDR3 has 15 amino acids. CDR3 nucleotide sequence: TGTGCCAGCAGCTTGCAGCGGGGGGGCTACAATGAGCAGTTCTTC. Translated: CASSLQRGGYNEQFF.

The chain links TRBV9 to TRBJ2-7; perhaps TRBD2 as D (6 bases). This CDR3 is built from 15 residues. V was cut by 3 bases and J by 4 bases, with 17 bases left in between. The V gene's germline CDR1 is SGDLS and CDR2 YYNGEE. The CDR3 region is CASSAGRGNLYEQYF. In nucleotides, the CDR3 is TGTGCCAGCAGCGCGGGACGGGGGAATTTATACGAGCAGTACTTC. The full variable domain, with the rest looked up from reference TRBV9 and TRBJ2-7, is DSGVTQTPKHLITATGQRVTLRCSPRSGDLSVYWYQQSLDQGLQFLIQYYNGEERAKGNILERFSAQQFPDLHSELNLSSLELGDSALYFCASSAGRGNLYEQYFGPGTRLTVT.

The rearrangement links TRBV19 to TRBJ1-2; 9 bases line up with TRBD1. After removal of 6 bases from V and 8 bases from J, the junction contained 16 bases not matched to a gene. CDR3 size: 16 residues. The germline gives CDR1 LNHDA, CDR2 SQIVND (reference sequence). The CDR3 here is CASRAEGTGFGDGYTF. The CDR3 nucleotides are TGTGCCAGTAGGGCCGAGGGGACAGGGTTCGGGGACGGCTACACCTTC.

The chain is built from TRBV5-5 and TRBJ2-4; D might be TRBD2 (6 bases). Trimming removed 3 bases at V and 2 bases at J, with 21 bases between. Germline V gives CDR1 SGHKS, CDR2 YYEKEE (reference sequence). The CDR3 runs to 18 residues. CDR3: CASSSTPPEGGSKNIQYF. CDR3 in DNA: TGTGCCAGCAGCTCCACCCCCCCGGAGGGAGGTTCCAAAAACATTCAGTACTTC.

V gene TRBV7-2 combines with J gene TRBJ1-6, with D possibly being TRBD1 (6 bases). The CDR3 is 14 residues long. Germline V gives CDR1 SGHTA, CDR2 FQGNSA. V was cut by 2 bases and J by 7 bases, with 9 bases left in between. The CDR3 protein is CASSLNRVNSPLHF. In DNA, the CDR3 is TGTGCCAGCAGCTTAAACAGGGTCAATTCACCCCTCCACTTT.

The chain has TRBV3-1 (or the pseudogene TRBV3-2) and TRBJ1-6, with D maybe TRBD1 (6 bases). Germline CDR1 LGHDT, CDR2 YNNKEL (reference sequence). CDR3 length: 15 residues. V was trimmed by 0 bases and J by 10 bases, leaving 13 bases between them. CDR3 amino acids: CASSQEAGAQSPLHF. The CDR3 DNA reads TGTGCCAGCAGCCAAGAGGCAGGGGCACAATCACCCCTCCACTTT.

This sequence joins TRBV19 and TRBJ2-7; a weak D match, TRBD1 (6 bases). V gave up 8 bases and J gave up 10 bases, with 15 bases separating them. The CDR3 has 11 amino acids. From germline, CDR1 is LNHDA and CDR2 SQIVND (reference sequence). The CDR3 DNA reads as TGTGCCAGTGGTGGGACACCAAGCCAGTACTTC. This codes for CASGGTPSQYF.

The CDR3 loop is CASSSIPGSHTEAFF. CDR3 coding DNA: TGTGCCAGCAGCTCTATTCCGGGGTCTCACACTGAAGCTTTCTTT. This chain links TRBV11-2 with TRBJ1-1; no clear D. With 4 bases removed from V and 3 bases from J, the gap between germline ends came to 15 bases. The CDR3 has 15 amino acids. Per the germline V gene, CDR1 is SGHAT and CDR2 is FQNNGV.

J is TRBJ2-7 and V is TRBV29-1; maybe TRBD1 (5 bases). CDR1 SQVTM and CDR2 ANQGSEA come from the germline V gene. V was clipped by 6 bases and J by 5 bases, with 14 bases between them. The CDR3 has 12 amino acids. The CDR3 DNA is TGCAGCGTCGTCCCCCAGGGCCACGAGCAGTACTTC. Translation gives CSVVPQGHEQYF.